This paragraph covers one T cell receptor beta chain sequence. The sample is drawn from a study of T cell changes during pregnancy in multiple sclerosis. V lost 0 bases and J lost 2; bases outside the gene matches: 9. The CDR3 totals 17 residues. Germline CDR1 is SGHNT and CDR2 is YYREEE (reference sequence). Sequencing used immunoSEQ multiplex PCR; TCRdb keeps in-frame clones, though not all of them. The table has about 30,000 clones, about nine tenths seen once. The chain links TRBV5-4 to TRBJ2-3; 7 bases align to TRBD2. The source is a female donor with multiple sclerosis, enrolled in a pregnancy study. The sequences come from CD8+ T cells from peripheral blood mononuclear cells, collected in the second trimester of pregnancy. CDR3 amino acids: CASSLGFKRGFTDTQYF. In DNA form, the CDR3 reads TGTGCCAGCAGCTTGGGATTCAAGCGGGGCTTCACAGATACGCAGTATTTT.